Presented here are 23 T cell receptor beta chains from one specimen sequenced in a study of shared clonotypes between healthy human individuals (dated by TCRdb to the early 2020s). For the CD8 naive samples, CD45RO-negative cells were positively selected for CCR7, yielding a CD45RA+CCR7+ population from which TemRA cells were excluded. The protocol used for the library was the immunoSEQ multiplex PCR assay. Drawn from immuneACCESS, this table holds only the in-frame rearrangements with V and J called that TCRdb kept. Clones are partly lost; checked studies trace under half to an unresolved V gene and leave the rest unexplained. The sample table contains 2 million to 2.5 million clones; only one count was recorded for approximately 95% of them. Roughly 1% of the sample is held by the ten biggest clonotypes. Sequenced input: naive CD8+ T cells sorted from blood. Interpreted using the paper, the cell subset or site label stands for: CD45RA+CCR7+. The receptors come from a man aged 18 to 30 in good health.

Turning to this clone: The same CDR3 is also encoded by other DNA sequences in this sample. The rearrangement joins TRBV10-2 to TRBJ1-1; D remains ambiguous. CDR1 WSHSY and CDR2 SAAADI come from the germline V gene. CDR3 length: 11 residues. V was shortened by 0 bases and J by 7 bases, with 3 bases between the two germline ends. The DNA of the CDR3 is TGCGCCAGCAGTGAGTCGGTTGAAGCTTTCTTT. Translation: CASSESVEAFF.

This chain joins TRBV7-9 and TRBJ1-2; TRBD1 agrees at 8 bases. The germline gives CDR1 SEHNR, CDR2 FQNEAQ (reference sequence). The junction had 9 bases not matched to a gene; V was cut back by 1 base and J by 8 bases. The CDR3 has 15 residues. This CDR3 is CASSLGRGQDSGYTF. In DNA, the CDR3 is TGTGCCAGCAGCTTAGGTAGGGGACAGGACAGCGGCTACACCTTC.

The chain recombines TRBV6-5 with TRBJ1-4, with D uncertain. Trimming stripped 5 bases from V and 8 bases from J, with 18 bases between. From germline, CDR1 is MNHEY and CDR2 SVGAGI. This CDR3 comprises 15 residues. The CDR3 spells CASSPRGEFQEKLFF. CDR3 DNA sequence: TGTGCCAGCAGTCCCCGTGGGGAATTCCAGGAAAAACTGTTTTTT.

This clone showed up just once. The chain carries TRBV7-6 and TRBJ2-7; the match to TRBD2 covers 13 bases. The ends lost 4 bases at V and 6 bases at J; junction bases unmatched: 9. The germline gives CDR1 SGHVS, CDR2 FNYEAQ. The CDR3 has 16 amino acids. CDR3 amino acids: CASSSQLAGGPGEQYF. CDR3 nucleotides: TGTGCCAGCAGCTCACAACTAGCGGGAGGGCCGGGCGAGCAGTACTTC.

The genes are TRBV7-3 and TRBJ2-3, with D hard to call. The length of the CDR3 is 14 residues. The germline V and J ends were trimmed by 6 bases and 4 bases, with 14 bases remaining between them. Germline V gene data show CDR1 as SGHTA and CDR2 as FQGTGA. The CDR3 nucleotides are TGTGCCAGCAGTCAATTATATGGGCCAGATACGCAGTATTTT. This gives the protein CASSQLYGPDTQYF. The full variable domain, rest sourced from reference TRBV7-3 and TRBJ2-3, is GAGVSQTPSNKVTEKGKYVELRCDPISGHTALYWYRQSLGQGPEFLIYFQGTGAADDSGLPNDRFFAVRPEGSVSTLKIQRTERGDSAVYLCASSQLYGPDTQYFGPGTRLTVL.

The rearrangement links TRBV4-1 to TRBJ1-2; D gene unclear. The CDR3 loop spans 17 amino acids. Trimming removed 0 bases at V and 0 bases at J, with 14 bases between. Germline loops: CDR1 MGHRA, CDR2 YSYEKL. The DNA of the CDR3 is TGCGCCAGCAGCCAAGAGGCCGTCACTCTTTCTAACTATGGCTACACCTTC. Translating gives CASSQEAVTLSNYGYTF.

This sequence joins TRBV10-2 and TRBJ2-7; no clear D. The CDR3 is 13 residues long. V lost 5 bases and J 3 bases, leaving 11 bases between the germline ends. Looked up from germline, CDR1 is WSHSY and CDR2 is SAAADI. The CDR3 coding sequence is TGCGCCAGCAGTCTCCTCAAAAACTACGAGCAGTACTTC. It yields the protein CASSLLKNYEQYF.

The chain carries TRBV5-6 and TRBJ2-1; no definite D call. V was pared by 5 bases and J by 9 bases, with 15 bases between. Germline V gene data show CDR1 as SGHDT and CDR2 as YYEEEE. The CDR3 contains 13 residues. The CDR3 protein is CASSPVGFREQFF. The CDR3 coding sequence is TGTGCCAGCAGTCCAGTGGGTTTTCGTGAGCAGTTCTTC. The full variable domain, its missing parts supplied by reference TRBV5-6 and TRBJ2-1, is DAGVTQSPTHLIKTRGQQVTLRCSPKSGHDTVSWYQQALGQGPQFIFQYYEEEERQRGNFPDRFSGHQFPNYSSELNVNALLLGDSALYLCASSPVGFREQFFGPGTRLTVL.

The chain combines TRBV19 with TRBJ2-1, with D uncertain. Per germline, CDR1 LNHDA and CDR2 SQIVND (reference sequence). Trimming took 4 bases from V and 0 from J, leaving 16 bases between them. The CDR3 sequence is 17 residues long. This chain's CDR3 is CASSTPPDLSSYNEQFF. The CDR3 DNA reads as TGTGCCAGTAGTACCCCTCCGGACCTAAGCTCCTACAATGAGCAGTTCTTC.

The V call is TRBV27, the J call TRBJ2-7, with 10 bases matching TRBD2. The germline CDR1 and CDR2 sequences are MNHEY and SMNVEV (reference sequence). V shed 0 bases and J 7 bases; nucleotides not matched to a gene: 0. This CDR3 spans 13 amino acids. CDR3 in amino acids: CASSLSGLAEQYF. In DNA, the CDR3 is TGTGCCAGCAGTTTATCGGGACTAGCGGAGCAGTACTTC.

V is TRBV5-1 and J is TRBJ2-2; 7 bases align to TRBD2. Germline CDR1 is SGHRS and CDR2 is YFSETQ. The CDR3 runs 16 residues. V lost 2 bases to trimming and J lost 4 bases; unmatched junction nucleotides: 8. CDR3 coding DNA: TGCGCCAGCAGCTTAGCGGCTAGCGGACTCACCGGGGAGCTGTTTTTT. Translating it yields CASSLAASGLTGELFF. The whole variable domain, filled in from reference TRBV5-1 and TRBJ2-2, reads KAGVTQTPRYLIKTRGQQVTLSCSPISGHRSVSWYQQTPGQGLQFLFEYFSETQRNKGNFPGRFSGRQFSNSRSEMNVSTLELGDSALYLCASSLAASGLTGELFFGEGSRLTVL.

V is TRBV19 and J is TRBJ2-7, with unresolved D. Trimming took 1 base from V and 5 from J, leaving 12 bases between them. Germline V CDR1 and CDR2: LNHDA, SQIVND (reference sequence). The CDR3 consists of 14 residues. The CDR3: CASSIVAGIDEQYF. The CDR3 DNA sequence: TGTGCCAGTAGTATAGTTGCAGGAATCGACGAGCAGTACTTC.

The chain couples TRBV13 to TRBJ2-1; no reliable D call. Germline V CDR1 and CDR2: PRHDT, FYEKMQ (reference sequence). The CDR3 has 12 residues. V lost 3 bases and J lost 7, with 7 bases in between. The DNA of the CDR3 is TGTGCCAGCAGCTTGGACCTGAATGAGCAGTTCTTC. Translation gives CASSLDLNEQFF.

The V gene is TRBV7-9, the J gene TRBJ2-1; D perhaps matches TRBD1 (6 bases). The CDR3 is made up of 14 amino acids. V lost 4 bases and J 8 bases, leaving 15 bases between the germline ends. Per the germline V gene, CDR1 is SEHNR and CDR2 is FQNEAQ (reference sequence). CDR3 sequence reads: CASSSTGGWDEQFF. The CDR3 coding sequence is TGTGCCAGCAGCTCGACAGGTGGTTGGGATGAGCAGTTCTTC.

The chain is built from TRBV7-9 and TRBJ2-2; no reliable D call. The germline gives CDR1 SEHNR, CDR2 FQNEAQ (reference sequence). The CDR3 has 14 residues. Trimming cost V 3 bases and J 7 bases, with 12 bases left between them. The CDR3 sequence is CASSFGYGDGELFF. The DNA of the CDR3 is TGTGCCAGCAGCTTCGGCTACGGCGACGGGGAGCTGTTTTTT.

This chain joins TRBV7-9 and TRBJ2-3; 9 bases match TRBD1. J was trimmed by 3 bases and V by 0 bases; bases with no gene match: 7. Germline V CDR1 and CDR2: SEHNR, FQNEAQ (reference sequence). The CDR3 contains 17 residues. The CDR3 is CASSLASDRGGTDTQYF. The CDR3 nucleotides are TGTGCCAGCAGCTTAGCGTCGGACAGGGGAGGGACAGATACGCAGTATTTT.

V and J are TRBV7-9 and TRBJ2-5; D may be TRBD1 or TRBD2 (7 bases each). The CDR3 has 15 residues. Trimming cost V 5 bases and J 5 bases, with 18 bases left between them. In germline, CDR1 is SEHNR, CDR2 FQNEAQ (reference sequence). CDR3: CASSPWEGAGETQYF. DNA of the CDR3: TGTGCCAGCAGCCCTTGGGAGGGGGCCGGGGAGACCCAGTACTTC.

The chain has TRBV5-4 and TRBJ1-2; D not certain. CDR1 is SGHNT and CDR2 is YYREEE in the germline V gene (reference sequence). The CDR3 spans 14 residues. V gave up 0 bases and J gave up 3 bases, with 9 bases separating them. CDR3 DNA sequence: TGTGCCAGCAGCTTGGGAACAGAATACTATGGCTACACCTTC. Translated: CASSLGTEYYGYTF.

The chain joins TRBV19 to TRBJ2-2; 7 nucleotides align to TRBD1. V shed 8 bases and J 1 base; nucleotides not matched to a gene: 7. In germline, CDR1 is LNHDA, CDR2 SQIVND (reference sequence). The CDR3 is 15 amino acids. The CDR3 DNA is TGTGCCAGTTGGACAGGTCTCATGAACACCGGGGAGCTGTTTTTT. Its protein is CASWTGLMNTGELFF.

The genes are TRBV9 and TRBJ2-7, with 7 bases fitting TRBD1. This CDR3 has 15 amino acids. Germline CDR1 reads SGDLS; CDR2 reads YYNGEE. V lost 4 bases to trimming and J lost 2 bases; unmatched junction nucleotides: 9. The chain's CDR3 is CASSPPDRDTYEQYF. The CDR3 DNA follows: TGTGCCAGCAGCCCACCTGACAGGGATACCTACGAGCAGTACTTC.

J is TRBJ2-7 and V is TRBV28; 10 nucleotides match TRBD1. V was pared by 5 bases and J by 3 bases, with 7 bases of the junction left unmatched. Looked up from germline, CDR1 is MDHEN and CDR2 is SYDVKM. The CDR3 length is 15 residues. CDR3 in amino acids: CASSHYRDRGYEQYF. CDR3 nucleotides: TGTGCCAGCAGTCATTACCGGGACAGGGGCTACGAGCAGTACTTC.

The chain is built from TRBV6-5 and TRBJ1-3; D unresolved. Germline lookup yields CDR1 MNHEY and CDR2 SVGAGI. The CDR3 totals 13 residues. Trimming took 8 bases from V and 3 from J, leaving 11 bases between them. The CDR3 loop reads CASPGVFGNTIYF. The CDR3 DNA reads TGTGCCAGCCCCGGGGTATTTGGAAACACCATATATTTT.

Comments on this clone: Other DNA sequences from this sample encode an identical CDR3 as well. The rearrangement joins TRBV9 to TRBJ2-3, with D possibly matching TRBD2 (6 bases). The V and J ends lost 0 bases and 2 bases respectively, with 10 bases between them. The CDR3 has 15 residues. CDR1 SGDLS and CDR2 YYNGEE come from the germline V gene. The CDR3, as DNA: TGTGCCAGCAGCGTAGCGGGACTCCTCACAGATACGCAGTATTTT. Amino acids: CASSVAGLLTDTQYF.